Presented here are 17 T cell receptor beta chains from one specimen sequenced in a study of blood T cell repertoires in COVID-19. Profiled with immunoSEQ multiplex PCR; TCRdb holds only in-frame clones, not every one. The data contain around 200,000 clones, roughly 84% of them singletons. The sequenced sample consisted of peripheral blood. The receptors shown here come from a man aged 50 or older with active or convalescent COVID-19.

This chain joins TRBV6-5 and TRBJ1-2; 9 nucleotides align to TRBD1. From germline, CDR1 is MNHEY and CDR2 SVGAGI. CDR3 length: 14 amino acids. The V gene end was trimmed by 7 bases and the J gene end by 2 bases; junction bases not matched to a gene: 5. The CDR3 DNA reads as TGTGCCAGCACCATAACAGGGGGCAACTATGGCTACACCTTC. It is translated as CASTITGGNYGYTF.

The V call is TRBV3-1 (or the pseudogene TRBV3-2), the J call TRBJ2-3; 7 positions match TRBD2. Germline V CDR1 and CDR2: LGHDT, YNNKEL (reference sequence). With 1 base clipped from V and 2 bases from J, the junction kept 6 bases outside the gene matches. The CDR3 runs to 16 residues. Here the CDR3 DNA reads TGTGCCAGCAGCCAAGGCGGCGGGGGTGCCACAGATACGCAGTATTTT. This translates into CASSQGGGGATDTQYF.

CDR3 sequence (DNA): TGCGCCAGCAGCTCGGGACAGGGTCGGGAAACACCCCTCCACTTT. Encoded protein: CASSSGQGRETPLHF. This sequence joins TRBV5-1 and TRBJ1-6, with TRBD1 matching over 9 bases. The J segment lost 11 bases and the V segment lost 3 bases, leaving 9 bases of the junction unmatched. This CDR3 has 15 residues. Germline CDR1 and CDR2: SGHRS and YFSETQ.

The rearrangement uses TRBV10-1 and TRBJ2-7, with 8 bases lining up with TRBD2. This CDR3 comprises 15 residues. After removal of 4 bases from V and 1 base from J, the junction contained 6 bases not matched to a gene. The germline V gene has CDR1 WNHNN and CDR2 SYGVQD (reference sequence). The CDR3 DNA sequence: TGCGCCAGCAGTGCGGCGGGGGGTCCATCCTACGAGCAGTACTTC. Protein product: CASSAAGGPSYEQYF.

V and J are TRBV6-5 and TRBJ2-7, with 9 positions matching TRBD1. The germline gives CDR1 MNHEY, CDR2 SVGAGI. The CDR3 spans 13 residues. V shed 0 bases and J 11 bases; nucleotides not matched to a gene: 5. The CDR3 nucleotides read TGTGCCAGCAGTTACTCCGGGACAGGGTTGGAGTACTTC. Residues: CASSYSGTGLEYF.

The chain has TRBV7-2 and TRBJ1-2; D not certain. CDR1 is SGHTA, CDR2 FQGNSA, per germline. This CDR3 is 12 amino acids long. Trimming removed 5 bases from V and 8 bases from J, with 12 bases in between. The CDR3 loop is CASSPRGLGYTF. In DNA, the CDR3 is TGTGCCAGCAGCCCCCGAGGGCTCGGCTACACCTTC.

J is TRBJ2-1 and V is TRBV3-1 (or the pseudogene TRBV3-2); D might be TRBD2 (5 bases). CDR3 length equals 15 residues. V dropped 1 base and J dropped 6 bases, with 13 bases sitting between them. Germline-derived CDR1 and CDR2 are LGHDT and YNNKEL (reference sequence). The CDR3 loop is CASSQGLAAGNEQFF. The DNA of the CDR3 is TGTGCCAGCAGCCAAGGTCTGGCCGCGGGCAATGAGCAGTTCTTC.

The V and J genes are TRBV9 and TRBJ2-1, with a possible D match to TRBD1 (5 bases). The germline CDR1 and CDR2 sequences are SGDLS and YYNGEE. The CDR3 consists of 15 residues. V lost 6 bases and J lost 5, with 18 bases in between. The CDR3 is CASTTVGRADNEQFF. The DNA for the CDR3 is TGTGCCAGCACCACCGTGGGCAGGGCGGACAATGAGCAGTTCTTC.

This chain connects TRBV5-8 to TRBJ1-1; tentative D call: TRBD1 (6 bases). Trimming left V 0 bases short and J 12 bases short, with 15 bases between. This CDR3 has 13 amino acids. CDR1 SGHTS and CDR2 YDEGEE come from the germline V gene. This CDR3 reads CASSLAGRGTTFF. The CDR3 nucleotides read TGTGCCAGCAGCTTGGCCGGTCGAGGGACAACTTTCTTT.

CDR3 sequence (DNA): TGTGCCAGCAGTTGGGGGGACACCGGGGAGCTGTTTTTT. Translation gives CASSWGDTGELFF. The V gene is TRBV6-5, the J gene TRBJ2-2, with D maybe TRBD2 (6 bases). Per the germline V gene, CDR1 is MNHEY and CDR2 is SVGAGI. The CDR3 has 13 residues. Deletions cut 4 bases from V and 3 bases from J, with 6 bases between.

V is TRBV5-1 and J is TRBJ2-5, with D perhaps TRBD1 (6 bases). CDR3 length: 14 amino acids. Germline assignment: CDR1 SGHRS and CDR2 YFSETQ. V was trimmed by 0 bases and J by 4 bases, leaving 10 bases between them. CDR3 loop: CASSLGGRGETQYF. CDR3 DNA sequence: TGCGCCAGCAGCTTGGGGGGCAGGGGAGAGACCCAGTACTTC.

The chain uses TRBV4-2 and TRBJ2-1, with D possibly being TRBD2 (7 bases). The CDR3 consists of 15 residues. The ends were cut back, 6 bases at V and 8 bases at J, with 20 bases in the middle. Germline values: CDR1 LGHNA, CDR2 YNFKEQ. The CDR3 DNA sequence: TGTGCCAGCAGAAGGGAGGGGGGCCGGGTTGATGAGCAGTTCTTC. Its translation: CASRREGGRVDEQFF.

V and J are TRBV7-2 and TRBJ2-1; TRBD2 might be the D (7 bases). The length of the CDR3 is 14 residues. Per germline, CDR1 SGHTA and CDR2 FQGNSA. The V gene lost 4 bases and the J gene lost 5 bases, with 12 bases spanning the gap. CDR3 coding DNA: TGTGCCAGCAGCTCTGCGGGGGCAAACAATGAGCAGTTCTTC. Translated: CASSSAGANNEQFF.

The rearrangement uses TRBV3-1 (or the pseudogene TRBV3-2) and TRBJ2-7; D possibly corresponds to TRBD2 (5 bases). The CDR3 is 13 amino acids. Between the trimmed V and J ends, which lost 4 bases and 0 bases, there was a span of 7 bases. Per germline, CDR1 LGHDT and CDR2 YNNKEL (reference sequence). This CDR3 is CASSRGISYEQYF. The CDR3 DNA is TGTGCCAGCAGCCGAGGGATCTCCTACGAGCAGTACTTC.

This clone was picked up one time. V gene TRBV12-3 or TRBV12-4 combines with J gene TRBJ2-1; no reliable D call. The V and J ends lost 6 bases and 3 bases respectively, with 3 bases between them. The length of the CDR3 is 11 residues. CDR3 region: CASRLYNEQFF. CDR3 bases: TGTGCCAGCAGACTCTACAATGAGCAGTTCTTC.

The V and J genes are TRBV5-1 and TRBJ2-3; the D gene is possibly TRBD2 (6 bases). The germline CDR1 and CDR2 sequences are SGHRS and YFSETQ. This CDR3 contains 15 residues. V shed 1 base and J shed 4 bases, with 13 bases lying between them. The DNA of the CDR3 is TGCGCCAGCAGCTTGATCAGCGGGTGGGCAGATACGCAGTATTTT. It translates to CASSLISGWADTQYF.

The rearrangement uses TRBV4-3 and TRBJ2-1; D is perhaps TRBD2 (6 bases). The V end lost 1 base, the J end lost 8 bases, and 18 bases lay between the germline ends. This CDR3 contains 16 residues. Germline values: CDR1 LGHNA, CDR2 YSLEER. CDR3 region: CASSQVGYSEGDEQFF. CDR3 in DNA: TGCGCCAGCAGCCAAGTGGGGTACTCGGAGGGAGATGAGCAGTTCTTC.